These T cell receptor beta chains were read from a single sample in a study of blood T cell repertoires in COVID-19. Only in-frame clones appear in the TCRdb table, and some are missing; sequencing was by immunoSEQ multiplex PCR. The sample includes around 100,000 clones, around 93% of them seen just once. Sequencing used peripheral blood. These receptors all come from a human donor with active COVID-19. The donor label of this sample is uncertain. The CDR3 runs from the conserved cysteine through the conserved F or W. Each record gives: V gene, J gene, CDR3 protein.

v_gene: TRBV5-8
j_gene: TRBJ1-1
CDR3aa: CASSRLLNTEAFF

v_gene: TRBV5-1
j_gene: TRBJ1-5
CDR3aa: CASSPSGTEGNQPQHF

v_gene: TRBV7-2
j_gene: TRBJ1-6
CDR3aa: CASRHRDRDNSPLHF

v_gene: TRBV4-1
j_gene: TRBJ2-1
CDR3aa: CASSQIPMIAGHEQFF

v_gene: TRBV5-4
j_gene: TRBJ1-6
CDR3aa: CASSPAAGENSPLHF

v_gene: TRBV7-9
j_gene: TRBJ2-3
CDR3aa: CASSSRTGAVGDTQYF

v_gene: TRBV3-1/TRBV3-2
j_gene: TRBJ2-7
CDR3aa: CASSQGGGGAGTYEQYF

v_gene: TRBV5-4
j_gene: TRBJ2-3
CDR3aa: CASSDGDTGSTDTQYF

v_gene: TRBV7-3
j_gene: TRBJ2-6
CDR3aa: CASSLPSAGGSGANVLTF

v_gene: TRBV6-5
j_gene: TRBJ1-5
CDR3aa: CASSLDRESYQPQHF

v_gene: TRBV6-5
j_gene: TRBJ1-3
CDR3aa: CASSRGQEEFTIYF

v_gene: TRBV3-1/TRBV3-2
j_gene: TRBJ1-1
CDR3aa: CASSQGGQGRMNTEAFF

v_gene: TRBV6-1
j_gene: TRBJ2-1
CDR3aa: CASSEGTSGGLGQFF

v_gene: TRBV4-1
j_gene: TRBJ1-2
CDR3aa: CASSGTGTGYGYTF

v_gene: TRBV7-9
j_gene: TRBJ2-3
CDR3aa: CASSRNLWGGFTDTQYF

v_gene: TRBV7-9
j_gene: TRBJ1-1
CDR3aa: CASSLATGDSEAFF

v_gene: TRBV7-3
j_gene: TRBJ2-3
CDR3aa: CASSLLPSGGTDTQYF

v_gene: TRBV2
j_gene: TRBJ2-5
CDR3aa: CASSPLTTNLLKETQYF

v_gene: TRBV5-6
j_gene: TRBJ1-2
CDR3aa: CASSARTVDYGYTF

v_gene: TRBV5-1
j_gene: TRBJ2-3
CDR3aa: CASSAGLTTDTQYF

v_gene: TRBV28
j_gene: TRBJ1-2
CDR3aa: CASSPASRGSGYTF

v_gene: TRBV28
j_gene: TRBJ2-7
CDR3aa: CASSLRDRGRDYEQYF